This T cell receptor beta chain was recorded in a study of T cells in Graves' hyperthyroidism and ophthalmopathy. General study results and limits: Ophthalmopathy and stable hyperthyroidism were told apart by a 13 V-J model.

CDR3 length equals 15 residues. The junction had 8 bases not matched to a gene; V was cut back by 2 bases and J by 8 bases. CDR1 and CDR2 from the germline V gene are ENHRY and SYGVKD. This clonotype has at least ten counts. As yet, its antigen is unknown. Using RNA transcripts as the source, TCR beta CDR3 regions were amplified. HTBI primers were used for first-round RT-PCR of the TCR CDR3. TCRdb redid the calling of the multiplex PCR reads with MiXCR, one entry per CDR3 protein. The table records some 350,000 distinct CDR3 sequences, roughly 14% of them present only once. The sequenced material came from blood. The rearrangement links TRBV10-3 to TRBJ2-1; 8 positions match TRBD2. The receptor was derived from a young woman with Graves' hyperthyroidism that later progressed to Graves' ophthalmopathy. This chain's CDR3 is CAISERAGEGDEQFF. In DNA form, the CDR3 reads TGTGCCATCAGTGAGAGAGCGGGAGAGGGCGATGAGCAGTTCTTC.